These 17 T cell receptor beta chains share one sample of origin, sequenced in a study of T cell repertoires in cytomegalovirus infection. MiXCR, applied by TCRdb to the reads, yields one record per CDR3 protein. The sample includes 200,000 to 300,000 distinct CDR3 sequences, 9.1% of them seen just once. Sequenced: PBMCs. The receptors originated from a human donor in good health (CMV status not recorded). Some clones in this sample may be carry-over from other donors' samples.

This rearrangement joins TRBV27 to TRBJ1-4; 9 bases are a match to TRBD1. V was pared by 11 bases and J by 2 bases, with 15 bases of the junction left unmatched. The CDR3 runs to 17 residues. Germline V lookup: CDR1 MNHEY, CDR2 SMNVEV (reference sequence). DNA of the CDR3: TGTGCCTCACACGCCGGGACAGGGAGAGCGACTAATGAAAAACTGTTTTTT. Protein product: CASHAGTGRATNEKLFF.

This clonotype was detected many times. The V call is TRBV7-2, the J call TRBJ1-2; 10 bases line up with TRBD1. J gave up 8 bases and V 4 bases, and 10 bases lay outside the gene matches. This CDR3 has 15 amino acids. The germline V gene has CDR1 SGHTA and CDR2 FQGNSA. In DNA form, the CDR3 reads TGTGCCAGCAGCTCCCACGGACAGGGGGAAGGAGGCTACACCTTC. This translates into CASSSHGQGEGGYTF.

In this sample, this clonotype turned up many times. This sequence joins TRBV11-2 and TRBJ1-6; D is ambiguous. This CDR3 region has 13 residues. Trimming stripped 2 bases from V and 4 bases from J, with 3 bases between. Germline CDR1 reads SGHAT; CDR2 reads FQNNGV. This chain's CDR3 is CASSLRYNSPLHF. The CDR3 bases are TGTGCCAGCAGCTTACGTTATAATTCACCCCTCCACTTT.

Ten or more counts support this clonotype. The chain carries TRBV6-2 or TRBV6-3 and TRBJ1-1; no reliable D call. V dropped 0 bases and J dropped 0 bases, with 8 bases sitting between them. This CDR3 is built from 15 residues. Germline-derived CDR1 and CDR2 are MNHEY and SVGEGT. The CDR3 region is CASSYSSVMNTEAFF. The CDR3 coding sequence is TGTGCCAGCAGTTACTCTTCGGTGATGAACACTGAAGCTTTCTTT.

This clonotype showed up many times. The J gene is TRBJ1-5, the V gene TRBV6-2 or TRBV6-3, with no clear D. In germline, CDR1 is MNHEY, CDR2 SVGEGT. This CDR3 is built from 14 residues. V lost 0 bases to trimming and J lost 4 bases, with 7 bases between them. CDR3 sequence (DNA): TGTGCCAGCAGTTACTCCTCGGGTAATCAGCCCCAGCATTTT. It translates to CASSYSSGNQPQHF.

In this sample, this clonotype turned up a few times. The V gene is TRBV7-3, the J gene TRBJ2-2, with D possibly being TRBD1 or TRBD2 (7 bases each). Germline CDR1 and CDR2: SGHTA and FQGTGA. The CDR3 covers 14 residues. Trimming took off 8 bases at V and 6 bases at J, with 16 bases between the two ends. Written as DNA, the CDR3 is TGTGCCAGCGGACCAGGGGGGGTCGCCGGGGAGCTGTTTTTT. Protein product: CASGPGGVAGELFF.

This clonotype appeared many times. The genes are TRBV7-6 and TRBJ1-4; 9 bases line up with TRBD1. V was clipped by 1 base and J by 7 bases; unmatched bases: 7. This CDR3 has 16 amino acids. Germline-derived CDR1 and CDR2 are SGHVS and FNYEAQ. Here the CDR3 DNA reads TGTGCCAGCAGCTTAGGGACAGGGGCGATGACTGAAAAACTGTTTTTT. Encoded protein: CASSLGTGAMTEKLFF.

The chain is built from TRBV20-1 and TRBJ2-7; D gene ambiguous. From germline, CDR1 is DFQATT and CDR2 SNEGSKA (reference sequence). Trimming left V 0 bases short and J 2 bases short, with 11 bases between. The CDR3 contains 14 residues. CDR3 sequence (DNA): TGCAGTGCTAGAGATCAGCTAGGAGCCTACGAGCAGTACTTC. Amino acids: CSARDQLGAYEQYF.

The J gene is TRBJ1-6, the V gene TRBV10-2, with 10 bases identical to TRBD1. V lost 6 bases to trimming and J lost 10 bases; unmatched junction nucleotides: 9. The germline gives CDR1 WSHSY, CDR2 SAAADI. The CDR3 consists of 15 residues. CDR3 bases: TGCGCCAGCAGCCGAAAGACAGGGGGCGAGTCACCCCTCCACTTT. Translated: CASSRKTGGESPLHF.

This clonotype was counted at least ten times. The chain links TRBV7-8 to TRBJ1-1, with D hard to call. The CDR3 runs to 15 residues. Trimming shortened V by 5 bases and J by 1 base, and 14 bases separated the two germline ends. Looked up from germline, CDR1 is SGHVS and CDR2 is FQNEAQ. Here the CDR3 reads CASSQSVKWNTEAFF. The CDR3 DNA sequence: TGTGCCAGCAGCCAATCAGTGAAATGGAACACTGAAGCTTTCTTT.

This clonotype was counted at least ten times. The chain recombines TRBV7-2 with TRBJ2-3; TRBD2 matches at 12 bases. The CDR3 totals 17 residues. V was clipped by 0 bases and J by 1 base; unmatched bases: 2. In germline, CDR1 is SGHTA, CDR2 FQGNSA. For the CDR3, the DNA is TGTGCCAGCAGCTTAGCGACTAGCGGGAGAGGCACAGATACGCAGTATTTT. Amino acid sequence: CASSLATSGRGTDTQYF. Full variable domain (rest looked up from reference TRBV7-2 and TRBJ2-3): GAGVSQSPSNKVTEKGKDVELRCDPISGHTALYWYRQSLGQGLEFLIYFQGNSAPDKSGLPSDRFSAERTGGSVSTLTIQRTQQEDSAVYLCASSLATSGRGTDTQYFGPGTRLTVL.

This clonotype came up a few times. This sequence joins TRBV3-1 and TRBJ1-2, with D perhaps matching TRBD1 (5 bases). Germline V gene lookup returns CDR1 LGHDT and CDR2 YNNKEL (reference sequence). The CDR3 totals 16 residues. The V gene lost 0 bases and the J gene lost 0 bases, with 11 bases spanning the gap. The CDR3 DNA is TGTGCCAGCAGCCAAGAAAGGAGAGGGGCTAACTATGGCTACACCTTC. Residues: CASSQERRGANYGYTF.

This clonotype was seen repeatedly, ten times or more. The J gene is TRBJ1-6, the V gene TRBV7-2; no reliable D call. Germline V gene lookup returns CDR1 SGHTA and CDR2 FQGNSA. CDR3 size: 11 residues. Deletions cut 8 bases from V and 5 bases from J, with 4 bases between. CDR3 sequence reads: CASGDNSPLHF. CDR3 in DNA: TGTGCCAGCGGGGATAATTCACCCCTCCACTTT.

This clonotype showed up just a few times. The chain combines TRBV20-1 with TRBJ2-1, with 8 bases that match TRBD1. The CDR3 runs 17 residues. Looked up from germline, CDR1 is DFQATT and CDR2 is SNEGSKA (reference sequence). V was clipped by 5 bases and J by 4 bases; unmatched bases: 16. The CDR3 coding sequence is TGCAGTGCTTCTGGACAGGGCTTTTCAGTGATGTACAATGAGCAGTTCTTC. It yields the protein CSASGQGFSVMYNEQFF.

This clonotype was seen more than once but under ten times. Here the CDR3 reads CASSGLTGEYSPLHF. CDR3 bases: TGTGCCAGCAGTGGACTGACAGGGGAGTATTCACCCCTCCACTTT. The J gene is TRBJ1-6, the V gene TRBV6-1; 8 bases are a match to TRBD1. J gave up 8 bases and V 4 bases, and 7 bases lay outside the gene matches. This CDR3 region has 15 residues. Germline CDR1 is MNHNS and CDR2 is SASEGT.

V gene TRBV20-1 combines with J gene TRBJ1-3, with TRBD1 as a possible D gene (5 bases). The CDR3 extends over 16 amino acids. Germline V gene sequence: CDR1 DFQATT, CDR2 SNEGSKA (reference sequence). Trimming removed 6 bases at V and 1 base at J, with 19 bases between. CDR3 sequence: CSASFAGTVSGNTIYF. As DNA, the CDR3 is TGCAGTGCGAGTTTCGCCGGGACGGTGTCTGGAAACACCATATATTTT.

The sample holds many counts of this clonotype. The chain carries TRBV7-2 and TRBJ1-5, with D possibly TRBD1 on 5 matching bases. Trimming removed 2 bases from V and 11 bases from J, with 19 bases in between. This CDR3 is built from 15 residues. Germline V gene data show CDR1 as SGHTA and CDR2 as FQGNSA. The CDR3 nucleotides are TGTGCCAGCAGCTTAATCCGGGACGGGGATCGTGCCCAGCATTTT. It specifies CASSLIRDGDRAQHF.